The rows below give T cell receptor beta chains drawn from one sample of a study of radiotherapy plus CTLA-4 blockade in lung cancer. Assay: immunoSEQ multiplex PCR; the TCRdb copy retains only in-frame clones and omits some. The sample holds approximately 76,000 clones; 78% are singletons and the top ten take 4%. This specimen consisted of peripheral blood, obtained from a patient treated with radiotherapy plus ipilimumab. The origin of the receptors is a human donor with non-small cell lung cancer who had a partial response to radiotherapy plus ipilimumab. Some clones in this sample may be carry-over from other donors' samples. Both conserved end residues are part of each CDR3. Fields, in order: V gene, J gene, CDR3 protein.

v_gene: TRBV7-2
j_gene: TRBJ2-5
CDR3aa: CASSLDFSSRETQYF

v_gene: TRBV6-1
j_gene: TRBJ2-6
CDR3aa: CASSRDRAGANVLTF

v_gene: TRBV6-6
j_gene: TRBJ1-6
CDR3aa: CASSVGDSPLHF

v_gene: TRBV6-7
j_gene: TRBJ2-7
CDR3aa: CASSYLPRTSGYEQYF

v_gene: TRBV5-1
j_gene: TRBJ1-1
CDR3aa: CASSEAPGSGNTEAFF

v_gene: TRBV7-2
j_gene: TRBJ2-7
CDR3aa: CASSLMGLAGGRGYEQYF

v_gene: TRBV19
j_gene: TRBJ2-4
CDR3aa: CASSSGLATIQYF

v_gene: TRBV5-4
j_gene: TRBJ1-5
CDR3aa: CASSSGTGNQPQHF

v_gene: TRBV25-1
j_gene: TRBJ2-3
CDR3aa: CASSEPGLAGVTDTQYF

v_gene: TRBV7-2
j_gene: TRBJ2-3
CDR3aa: CASSLMTRADTQYF

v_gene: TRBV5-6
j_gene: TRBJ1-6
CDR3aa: CASSLWDRRGSPLHF

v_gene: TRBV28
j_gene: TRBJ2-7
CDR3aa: CASSSASLEQYF

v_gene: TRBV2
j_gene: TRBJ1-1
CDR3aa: CASRGTADTEAFF

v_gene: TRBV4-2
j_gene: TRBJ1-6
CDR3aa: CASSQEDSRYNSPLHF

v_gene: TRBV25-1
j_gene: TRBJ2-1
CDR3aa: CASSDPDRPYNEQFF

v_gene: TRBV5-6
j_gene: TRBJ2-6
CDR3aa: CASSLDLGAGANVLTF

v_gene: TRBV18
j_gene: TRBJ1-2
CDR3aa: CASSPPVAESYGYTF

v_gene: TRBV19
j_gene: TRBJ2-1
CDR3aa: CASSIGTAGWHNEQFF

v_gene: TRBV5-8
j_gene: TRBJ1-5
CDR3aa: CASSQPGALLYSNQPQHF

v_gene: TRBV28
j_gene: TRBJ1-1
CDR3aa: CASMPGWAEAFF

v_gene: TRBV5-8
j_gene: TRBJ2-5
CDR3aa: CASSWTIQETQYF

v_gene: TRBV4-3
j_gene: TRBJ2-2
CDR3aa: CASSRDYTGELFF

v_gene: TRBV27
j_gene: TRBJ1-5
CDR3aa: CASRGQGGGEPQHF

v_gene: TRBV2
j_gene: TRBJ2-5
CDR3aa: CASRPRVTQETQYF

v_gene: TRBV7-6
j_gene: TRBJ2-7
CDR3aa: CASSLGLAGYYEQYF

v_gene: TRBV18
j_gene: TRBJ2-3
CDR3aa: CASSSAGAPTDTQYF

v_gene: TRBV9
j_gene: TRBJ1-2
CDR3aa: CASSLQVGANYGYTF

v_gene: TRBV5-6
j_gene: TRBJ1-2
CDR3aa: CASSLTGSGYTF

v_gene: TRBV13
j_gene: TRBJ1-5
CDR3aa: CASSLGPGHQPQHF

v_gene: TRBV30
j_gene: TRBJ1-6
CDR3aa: CAWKSVGELNSPLHF

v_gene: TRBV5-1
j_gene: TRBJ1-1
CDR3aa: CASSPRQSGGTEAFF

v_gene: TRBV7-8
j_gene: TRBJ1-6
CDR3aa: CASSELGTVSYNSPLHF

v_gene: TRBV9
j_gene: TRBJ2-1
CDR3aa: CASSVGAGGVNEQFF

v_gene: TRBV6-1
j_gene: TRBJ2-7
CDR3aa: CASSRGGEQYF

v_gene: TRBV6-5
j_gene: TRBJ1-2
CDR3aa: CASRPPGASEYGYTF

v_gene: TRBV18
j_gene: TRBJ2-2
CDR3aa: CASSPAGGTGELFF

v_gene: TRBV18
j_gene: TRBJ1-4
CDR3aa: CASSPPVGGQGAQDEKLFF

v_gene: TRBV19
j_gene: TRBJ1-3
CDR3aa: CASKRQGLDTIYF

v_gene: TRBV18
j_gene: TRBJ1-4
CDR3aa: CASSPNKGYNEKLFF

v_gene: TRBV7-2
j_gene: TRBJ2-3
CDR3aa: CASSLTLPAGGGLTQYF

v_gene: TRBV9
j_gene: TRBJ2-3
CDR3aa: CASSSGGGHTDTQYF

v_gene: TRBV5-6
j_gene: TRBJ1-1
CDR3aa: CASSQMDRVGAFF

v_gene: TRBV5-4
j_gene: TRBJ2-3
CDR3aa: CASSLVSGNTQYF

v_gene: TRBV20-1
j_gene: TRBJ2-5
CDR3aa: CSARTEETQYF

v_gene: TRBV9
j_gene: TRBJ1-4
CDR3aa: CASSGGQGRANEKLFF

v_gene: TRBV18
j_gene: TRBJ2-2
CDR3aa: CASSPMGLAKNTGELFF